This T cell receptor (beta chain) was identified during a study of shared clonotypes between healthy human individuals. At the level of the study: Researchers assigned three CD4 naive, three CD4 memory, two CD8 naive and one CD8 memory plate to each donor. Overall study findings and caveats: When naive CD4 clonotypes were compared across several donors, 4% to 5.5% were shared.

The CD4+ fraction was divided into a CD45RA+ naive subset and a CD45RA-negative memory subset. Worth noting for this clone: Antigen: not known.

Deep level was the assay's run setting. Assay: immunoSEQ multiplex PCR; the TCRdb copy retains only in-frame clones and omits some. Here the sample spans under 2.5 million clones, 85% to 95% being singletons. Trimming removed 2 bases at V and 1 base at J, with 15 bases between. Germline-derived CDR1 and CDR2 are SGHTS and YDEGEE. This CDR3 has 16 amino acids. The material sequenced was naive CD4+ T cells from PBMCs. Documented subset: CD45RA+ positively selected. The chain carries TRBV5-8 and TRBJ1-1; TRBD1 might be the D (6 bases). The clonotype originates from a man between 18 and 35 years old in good health. Some clones in this sample may be carry-over from other donors' samples. The CDR3, as DNA: TGTGCCAGCAGCTTTTCAGGGGCTAAAACGAACACTGAAGCTTTCTTT. Its protein is CASSFSGAKTNTEAFF.